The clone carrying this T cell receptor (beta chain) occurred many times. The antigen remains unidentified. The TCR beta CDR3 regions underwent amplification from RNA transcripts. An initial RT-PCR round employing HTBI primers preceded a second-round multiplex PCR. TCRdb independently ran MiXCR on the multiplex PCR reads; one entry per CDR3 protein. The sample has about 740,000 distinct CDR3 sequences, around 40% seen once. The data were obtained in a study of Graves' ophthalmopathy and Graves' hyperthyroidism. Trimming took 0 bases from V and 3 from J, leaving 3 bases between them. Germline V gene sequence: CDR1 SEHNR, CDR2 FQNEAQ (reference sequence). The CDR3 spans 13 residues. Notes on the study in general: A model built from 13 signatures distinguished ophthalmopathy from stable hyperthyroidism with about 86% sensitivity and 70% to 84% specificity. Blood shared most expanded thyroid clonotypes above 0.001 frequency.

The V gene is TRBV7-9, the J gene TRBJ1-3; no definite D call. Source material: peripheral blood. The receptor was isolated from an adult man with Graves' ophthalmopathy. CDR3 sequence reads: CASSLARGNTIYF. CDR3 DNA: TGTGCCAGCAGCTTAGCGCGTGGAAACACCATATATTTT.